This TCR beta chain was captured in a study of T cell responses to AZD1222 COVID-19 vaccine. Libraries were prepared by immunoSEQ multiplex PCR; TCRdb keeps only in-frame clonotypes and omits some of them. The sample records about 130,000 clones, over 65% being singletons. The V gene's germline CDR1 is SNHLY and CDR2 FYNNEI. This CDR3 is 13 amino acids long. Between the trimmed V and J ends, which lost 3 bases and 9 bases, there was a span of 9 bases. The source material was peripheral blood, sampled on day 0 of AZD1222 vaccination. The sequence came from an adult in good health. The gene calls are TRBV2 and TRBJ1-6, with TRBD1 as a possible D gene (5 bases). CDR3: CASSDRGVSPLHF. The CDR3 DNA reads TGTGCCAGCAGTGATAGGGGAGTTTCACCCCTCCACTTT.